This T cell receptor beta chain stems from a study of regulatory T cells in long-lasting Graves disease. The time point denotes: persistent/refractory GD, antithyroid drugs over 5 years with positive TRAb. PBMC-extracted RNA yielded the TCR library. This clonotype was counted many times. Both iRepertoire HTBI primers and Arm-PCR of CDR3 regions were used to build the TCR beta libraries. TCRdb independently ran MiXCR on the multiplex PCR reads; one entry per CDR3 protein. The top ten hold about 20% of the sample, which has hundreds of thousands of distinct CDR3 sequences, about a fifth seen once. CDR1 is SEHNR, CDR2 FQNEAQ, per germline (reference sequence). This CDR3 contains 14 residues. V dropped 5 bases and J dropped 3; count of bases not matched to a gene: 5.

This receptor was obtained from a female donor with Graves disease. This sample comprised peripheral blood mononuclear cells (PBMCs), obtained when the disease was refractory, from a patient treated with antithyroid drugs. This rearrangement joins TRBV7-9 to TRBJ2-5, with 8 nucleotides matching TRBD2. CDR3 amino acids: CASSTSGRKETQYF. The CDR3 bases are TGTGCCAGCAGCACCAGCGGGAGAAAAGAGACCCAGTACTTC.